These 20 T cell receptor beta chains share one sample of origin, sequenced in a study of CD8+CD57+ T cells in acquired aplastic anemia. Investigators profiled TCR beta VDJ and CDR3 from genomic DNA template. TCRdb analysed the reads with MiXCR anew, one entry per CDR3 protein. Among some 120,000 distinct CDR3 sequences listed, 48% were seen once. The material sequenced was sorted CD4+, CD8+, or CD8+CD57+ T cells (not recorded which) from PBMCs. These receptors all come from a human donor in good health, serving as a control.

This clonotype was seen at least ten times. The chain employs TRBV19 and TRBJ2-7, with unresolved D. The V and J ends lost 0 bases and 2 bases respectively, with 8 bases between them. CDR1 is LNHDA, CDR2 SQIVND, per germline (reference sequence). The CDR3 totals 14 residues. The CDR3 nucleotides read TGTGCCAGTAGTATAGATCTTGCCACCTACGAGCAGTACTTC. This codes for CASSIDLATYEQYF. Looking up the rest from reference TRBV19 and TRBJ2-7 gives the full variable domain: DGGITQSPKYLFRKEGQNVTLSCEQNLNHDAMYWYRQDPGQGLRLIYYSQIVNDFQKGDIAEGYSVSREKKESFPLTVTSAQKNPTAFYLCASSIDLATYEQYFGPGTRLTVT.

The chain is built from TRBV2 and TRBJ1-5; D uncertain. There are 12 residues in the CDR3. Germline lookup yields CDR1 SNHLY and CDR2 FYNNEI. Trimming pared 2 bases from V and 5 bases from J, leaving 4 bases between. The CDR3 nucleotides are TGTGCCAGCAGTGAAAGTGATCAGCCCCAGCATTTT. This gives the protein CASSESDQPQHF.

Many counts were recorded for this clonotype. The chain recombines TRBV7-2 with TRBJ2-5, with D perhaps given as TRBD1 or TRBD2 (5 bases each). Trimming pared 4 bases from V and 5 bases from J, leaving 11 bases between. The CDR3 has 13 amino acids. Germline V lookup: CDR1 SGHTA, CDR2 FQGNSA. The CDR3 nucleotides read TGTGCCAGCAGCTATCAGGGACGGGAGACCCAGTACTTC. As protein: CASSYQGRETQYF.

The V and J genes are TRBV9 and TRBJ1-2; TRBD1 might be the D (6 bases). Deletions cut 3 bases from V and 12 bases from J, with 12 bases between. From germline, CDR1 is SGDLS and CDR2 YYNGEE. The CDR3 is 11 residues long. CDR3 nucleotides: TGTGCCAGCAGCGAGCGGGGGGGCCACACCTTC. This codes for CASSERGGHTF.

The V call is TRBV2, the J call TRBJ2-7; possible D gene TRBD1, 6 bases. The germline V gene encodes CDR1 SNHLY and CDR2 FYNNEI. CDR3 length: 15 amino acids. The V gene lost 2 bases and the J gene lost 3 bases, with 14 bases spanning the gap. DNA for the CDR3: TGTGCCAGCAGTGAAAAGGGAACAGGGATCTACGAGCAGTACTTC. Protein product: CASSEKGTGIYEQYF.

The chain is built from TRBV2 and TRBJ1-3, with 11 bases that match TRBD1. The junction had 4 bases not matched to a gene; V was cut back by 7 bases and J by 2 bases. CDR1 and CDR2 (germline): SNHLY, FYNNEI. The CDR3 runs 15 residues. CDR3 nucleotide sequence: TGTGCCAGCACGGACAGGGGGCTGCCTGGAAACACCATATATTTT. It codes for CASTDRGLPGNTIYF.

With respect to this clonotype: This may be a read error, as it is one base from a much larger clone. The V and J genes are TRBV19 and TRBJ1-3; D not resolved. Germline V CDR1 and CDR2: LNHDA, SQIVND (reference sequence). This CDR3 is 14 amino acids long. This CDR3 reads CASSLQVSGSTIYF. The CDR3 bases are TGTGCCAGTAGTCTCCAAGTCTCTGGAAGCACCATATATTTT.

This CDR3 reads CASGGNTEAFF. In DNA form, the CDR3 reads TGTGCCAGCGGGGGAAACACTGAAGCTTTCTTT. This chain joins TRBV2 and TRBJ1-1, with D possibly TRBD1 on 5 matching bases. In germline, CDR1 is SNHLY, CDR2 FYNNEI. The CDR3 totals 11 residues. V lost 8 bases and J 2 bases, leaving 6 bases between the germline ends.

This clonotype came up many times. This chain uses TRBV5-1 with TRBJ2-1, with 10 bases matching TRBD2. The germline gives CDR1 SGHRS, CDR2 YFSETQ. V shed 0 bases, J shed 9 bases, and the junction held 12 bases outside the gene matches. The CDR3 covers 17 residues. CDR3 nucleotide sequence: TGCGCCAGCAGCTTGGTGGGGAGTAGCGGGGGGCCGGGTGAGCAGTTCTTC. This translates into CASSLVGSSGGPGEQFF.

This clonotype was recorded many times. The chain combines TRBV3-1 with TRBJ2-7, with 9 bases lining up with TRBD1. Unmatched junction bases numbered 10, after V lost 5 bases and J lost 5 bases. Germline V lookup: CDR1 LGHDT, CDR2 YNNKEL (reference sequence). This CDR3 spans 15 amino acids. The CDR3 spells CASSTLVGQGNEQYF. In DNA form, the CDR3 reads TGTGCCAGCAGCACGCTGGTCGGACAGGGGAACGAGCAGTACTTC.

This clonotype was observed many times. V and J are TRBV7-9 and TRBJ1-1; the D is unclear. CDR3 size: 13 residues. Trimming removed 5 bases at V and 7 bases at J, with 14 bases between. Germline V gene data show CDR1 as SEHNR and CDR2 as FQNEAQ (reference sequence). The CDR3 here is CASSPRTVVEAFF. The CDR3 nucleotides read TGTGCCAGCAGCCCAAGGACGGTAGTTGAAGCTTTCTTT.

The chain uses TRBV12-5 and TRBJ2-3; 14 nucleotides align to TRBD2. Germline CDR1 is LGHNT and CDR2 is FRNRAP. The CDR3 spans 20 residues. Losses at the gene ends were 6 bases for V and 0 bases for J; bases not matched to a gene: 14. The CDR3 DNA is TGTGCTAGTGGCCCCAGTCCTGGACTAGCGGGGGGATCTAGCACAGATACGCAGTATTTT. The encoded protein is CASGPSPGLAGGSSTDTQYF.

The table lists this clonotype with a few counts. A single base separates this from a much larger clone, so it may be a read error. The rearrangement joins TRBV7-8 to TRBJ1-4, with 7 bases lining up with TRBD1. This CDR3 comprises 16 residues. The germline CDR1 and CDR2 sequences are SGHVS and FQNEAQ. With 8 bases clipped from V and 0 bases from J, the junction kept 9 bases outside the gene matches. CDR3 loop: CASRLVQGATNEKLFF. The CDR3 DNA follows: TGTGCCAGCCGCCTAGTCCAGGGGGCAACTAATGAAAAACTGTTTTTT.

This clonotype came up many times. The chain has TRBV12-3 or TRBV12-4 and TRBJ1-1; TRBD1 matches 7 bases. The CDR3 totals 16 residues. The V gene end was trimmed by 7 bases and the J gene end by 0 bases; junction bases not matched to a gene: 11. CDR3 loop: CASMRGQLNLNTEAFF. In nucleotides, the CDR3 is TGTGCCAGCATGAGGGGACAGCTGAACTTGAACACTGAAGCTTTCTTT.

The V call is TRBV4-1, the J call TRBJ1-2; 7 nucleotides match TRBD1. The CDR3 totals 16 residues. From germline, CDR1 is MGHRA and CDR2 YSYEKL. J was trimmed by 0 bases and V by 3 bases; bases with no gene match: 7. The CDR3 region has the DNA TGCGCCAGCAGCCAGACCGGGACAGTAACTAACTATGGCTACACCTTC. Encoded protein: CASSQTGTVTNYGYTF.

This clonotype was recorded at least ten times. J is TRBJ1-1 and V is TRBV7-9; 8 bases fit TRBD1. The CDR3 has 19 amino acids. CDR1 and CDR2 from the germline V gene are SEHNR and FQNEAQ (reference sequence). Trimming at V came to 5 bases and at J to 0 bases, leaving 17 bases not matched to a gene. The CDR3, as DNA: TGTGCCAGCAGCCCGGGGGCAGGGGGCTTCCCCTTAATGAACACTGAAGCTTTCTTT. This codes for CASSPGAGGFPLMNTEAFF.

The chain uses TRBV12-3 or TRBV12-4 and TRBJ1-1; unclear D gene. With 3 bases removed from V and 8 bases from J, the gap between germline ends came to 7 bases. This CDR3 contains 11 residues. CDR3 sequence (DNA): TGTGCCAGCAGTTTGGGTACCGAAGCTTTCTTT. Translating it yields CASSLGTEAFF.

The V and J genes are TRBV7-2 and TRBJ1-1; D is unresolved. Germline V gene data show CDR1 as SGHTA and CDR2 as FQGNSA. Between the trimmed V and J ends, which lost 10 bases and 1 base, there was a span of 7 bases. This CDR3 is 11 amino acids long. For the CDR3, the DNA is TGTGCCACCCAAAAGAACACTGAAGCTTTCTTT. Protein product: CATQKNTEAFF.

This chain joins TRBV11-1 and TRBJ2-5; 8 bases map to TRBD1. Judging by the DNA end, TRBJ2-7 fits better; the J call may be wrong. The CDR3 sequence is 15 residues long. Germline V gene sequence: CDR1 SGHAT, CDR2 FQDESV (reference sequence). CDR3 region: CASSFGRGLLNEQYF. Written as DNA, the CDR3 is TGTGCCAGCAGCTTCGGCAGGGGGCTGTTGAACGAGCAGTACTTC.

With regard to this clonotype: Being one base from a much bigger clone, this may be a read error. The rearrangement joins TRBV4-2 to TRBJ1-4; possible D gene TRBD1, 5 bases. CDR1 is LGHNA and CDR2 is YNFKEQ in the germline V gene. The CDR3 length is 15 residues. The DNA for the CDR3 is TGTGCCAGCAACCAAGATCGGGGGTTACGTGAAAAACTGTTTTTT. Protein: CASNQDRGLREKLFF.